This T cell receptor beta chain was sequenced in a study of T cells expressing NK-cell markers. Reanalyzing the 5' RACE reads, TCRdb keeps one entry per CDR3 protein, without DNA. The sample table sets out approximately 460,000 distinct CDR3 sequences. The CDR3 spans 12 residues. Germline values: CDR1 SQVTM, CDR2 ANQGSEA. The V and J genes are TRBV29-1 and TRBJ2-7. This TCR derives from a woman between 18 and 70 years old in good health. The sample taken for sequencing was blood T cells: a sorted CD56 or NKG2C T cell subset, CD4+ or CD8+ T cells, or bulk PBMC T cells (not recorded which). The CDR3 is CSVRVGGYEQYF.